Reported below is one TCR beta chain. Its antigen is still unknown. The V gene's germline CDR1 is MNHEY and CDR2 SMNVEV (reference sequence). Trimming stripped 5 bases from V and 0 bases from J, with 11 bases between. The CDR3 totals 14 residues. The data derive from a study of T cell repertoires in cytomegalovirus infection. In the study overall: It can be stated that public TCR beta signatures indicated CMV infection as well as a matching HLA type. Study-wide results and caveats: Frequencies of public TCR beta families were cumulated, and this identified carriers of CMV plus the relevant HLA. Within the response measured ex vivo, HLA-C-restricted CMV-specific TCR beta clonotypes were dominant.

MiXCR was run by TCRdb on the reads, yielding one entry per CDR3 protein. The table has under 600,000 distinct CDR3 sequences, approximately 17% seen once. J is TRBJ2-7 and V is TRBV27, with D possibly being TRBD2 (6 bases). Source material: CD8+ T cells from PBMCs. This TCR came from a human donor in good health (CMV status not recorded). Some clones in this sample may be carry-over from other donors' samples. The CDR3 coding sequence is TGTGCCAGCAGTACCGGGACTCGCTCCTACGAGCAGTACTTC. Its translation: CASSTGTRSYEQYF.